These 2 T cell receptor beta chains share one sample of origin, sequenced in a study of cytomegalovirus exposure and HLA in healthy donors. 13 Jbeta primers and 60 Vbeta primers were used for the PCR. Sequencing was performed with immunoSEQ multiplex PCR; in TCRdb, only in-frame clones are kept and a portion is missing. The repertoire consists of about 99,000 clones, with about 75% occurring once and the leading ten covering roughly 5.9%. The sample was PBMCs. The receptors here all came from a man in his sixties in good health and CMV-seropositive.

The CDR3 is CASSEAPSYEQYF. CDR3 coding DNA: TGTGCCAGCAGTGAGGCTCCCTCCTACGAGCAGTACTTC. The J gene is TRBJ2-7, the V gene TRBV6-4; D is unclear. The V end lost 3 bases, the J end lost 0 bases, and 6 bases lay between the germline ends. The CDR3 totals 13 residues. Germline V lookup: CDR1 MRHNA, CDR2 SNTAGT.

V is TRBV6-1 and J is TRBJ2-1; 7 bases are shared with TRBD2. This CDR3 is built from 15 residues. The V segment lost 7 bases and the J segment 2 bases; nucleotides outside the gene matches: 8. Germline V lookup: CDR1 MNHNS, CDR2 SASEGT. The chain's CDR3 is CASTAGTSAYNEQFF. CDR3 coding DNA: TGTGCCAGCACCGCAGGTACTAGCGCCTACAATGAGCAGTTCTTC.